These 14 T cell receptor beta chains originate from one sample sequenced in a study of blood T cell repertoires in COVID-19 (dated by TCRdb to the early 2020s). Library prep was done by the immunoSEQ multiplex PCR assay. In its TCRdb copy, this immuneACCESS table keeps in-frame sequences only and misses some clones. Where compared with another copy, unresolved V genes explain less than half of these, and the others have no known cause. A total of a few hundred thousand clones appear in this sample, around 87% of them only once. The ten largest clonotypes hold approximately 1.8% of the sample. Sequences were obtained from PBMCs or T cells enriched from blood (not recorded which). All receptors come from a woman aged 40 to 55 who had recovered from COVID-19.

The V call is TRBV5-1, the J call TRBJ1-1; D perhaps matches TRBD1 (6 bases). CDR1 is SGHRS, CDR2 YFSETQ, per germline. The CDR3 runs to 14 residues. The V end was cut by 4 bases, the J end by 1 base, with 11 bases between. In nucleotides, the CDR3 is TGCGCCAGCAGCCCATCGACAGGGAACACTGAAGCTTTCTTT. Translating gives CASSPSTGNTEAFF.

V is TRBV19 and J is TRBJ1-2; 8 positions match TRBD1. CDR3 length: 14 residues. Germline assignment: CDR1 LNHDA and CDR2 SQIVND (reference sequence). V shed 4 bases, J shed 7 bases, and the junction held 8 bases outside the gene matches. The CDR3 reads CASSTLDRAAGYTF. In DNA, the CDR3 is TGTGCCAGTAGTACCCTGGACAGGGCAGCTGGCTACACCTTC. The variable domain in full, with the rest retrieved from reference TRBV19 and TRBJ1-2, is DGGITQSPKYLFRKEGQNVTLSCEQNLNHDAMYWYRQDPGQGLRLIYYSQIVNDFQKGDIAEGYSVSREKKESFPLTVTSAQKNPTAFYLCASSTLDRAAGYTFGSGTRLTVV.

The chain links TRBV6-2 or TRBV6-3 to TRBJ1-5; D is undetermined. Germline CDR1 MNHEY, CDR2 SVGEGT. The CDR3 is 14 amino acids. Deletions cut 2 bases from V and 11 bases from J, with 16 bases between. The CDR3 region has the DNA TGTGCCAGCAGTTACCCCGCCATACAGACTACCCAGCATTTT. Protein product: CASSYPAIQTTQHF.

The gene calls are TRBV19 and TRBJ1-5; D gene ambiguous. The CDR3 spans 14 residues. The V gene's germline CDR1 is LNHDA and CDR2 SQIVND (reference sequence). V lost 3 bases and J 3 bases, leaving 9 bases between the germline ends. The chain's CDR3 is CASSIRSNNQPQHF. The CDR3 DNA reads TGTGCCAGTAGTATCCGGTCTAACAATCAGCCCCAGCATTTT. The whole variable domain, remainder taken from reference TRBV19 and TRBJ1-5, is DGGITQSPKYLFRKEGQNVTLSCEQNLNHDAMYWYRQDPGQGLRLIYYSQIVNDFQKGDIAEGYSVSREKKESFPLTVTSAQKNPTAFYLCASSIRSNNQPQHFGDGTRLSIL.

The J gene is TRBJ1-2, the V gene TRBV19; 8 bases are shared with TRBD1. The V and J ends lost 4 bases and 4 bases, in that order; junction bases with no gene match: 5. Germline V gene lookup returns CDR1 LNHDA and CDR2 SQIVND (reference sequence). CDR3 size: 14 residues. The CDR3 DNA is TGTGCCAGTAGTAAGGACAGGGTCGCCTATGGCTACACCTTC. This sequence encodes CASSKDRVAYGYTF.

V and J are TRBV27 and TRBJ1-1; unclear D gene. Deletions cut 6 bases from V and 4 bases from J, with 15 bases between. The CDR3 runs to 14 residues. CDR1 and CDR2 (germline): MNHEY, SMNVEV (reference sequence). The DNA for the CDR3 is TGTGCCAGCAGATCCCCCGGTGGAGGCACTGAAGCTTTCTTT. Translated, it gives CASRSPGGGTEAFF.

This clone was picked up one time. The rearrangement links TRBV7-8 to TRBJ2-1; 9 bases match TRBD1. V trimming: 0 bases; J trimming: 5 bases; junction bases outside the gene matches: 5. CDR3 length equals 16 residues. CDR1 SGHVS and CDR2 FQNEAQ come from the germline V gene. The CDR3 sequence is CASSLARDRANNEQFF. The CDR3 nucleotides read TGTGCCAGCAGCTTAGCCAGGGACAGGGCCAACAATGAGCAGTTCTTC.

The CDR3 bases are TGCGCCAGCAGCCAAGATGGGGGGGAGCAGTACTTC. Its protein product is CASSQDGGEQYF. The rearrangement uses TRBV4-3 and TRBJ2-7, with TRBD2 as a possible D gene (6 bases). Germline assignment: CDR1 LGHNA and CDR2 YSLEER. CDR3 length equals 12 residues. V lost 0 bases, J lost 7 bases, and 7 bases lay in between.

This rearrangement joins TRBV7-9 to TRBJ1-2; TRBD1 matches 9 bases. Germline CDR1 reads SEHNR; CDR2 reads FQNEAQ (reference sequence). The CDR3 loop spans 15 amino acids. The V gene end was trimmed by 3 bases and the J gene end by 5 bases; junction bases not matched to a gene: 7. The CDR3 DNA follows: TGTGCCAGCAGCTTCCCGGACAGGGGAGATTATGGCTACACCTTC. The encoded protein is CASSFPDRGDYGYTF. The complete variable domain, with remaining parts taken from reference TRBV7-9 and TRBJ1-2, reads DTGVSQNPRHKITKRGQNVTFRCDPISEHNRLYWYRQTLGQGPEFLTYFQNEAQLEKSRLLSDRFSAERPKGSFSTLEIQRTEQGDSAMYLCASSFPDRGDYGYTFGSGTRLTVV.

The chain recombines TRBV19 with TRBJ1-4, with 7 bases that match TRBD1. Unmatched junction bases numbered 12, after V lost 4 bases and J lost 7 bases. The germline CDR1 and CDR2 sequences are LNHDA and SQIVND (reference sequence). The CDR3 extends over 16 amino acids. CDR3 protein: CASSTPSDRVPEKLFF. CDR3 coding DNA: TGTGCCAGTAGTACCCCCTCTGACAGGGTCCCTGAAAAACTGTTTTTT.

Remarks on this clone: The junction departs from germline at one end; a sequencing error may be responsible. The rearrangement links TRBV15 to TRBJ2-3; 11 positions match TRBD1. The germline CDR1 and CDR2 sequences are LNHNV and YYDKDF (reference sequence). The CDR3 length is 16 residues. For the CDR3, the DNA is TGCGCCACCAGCCGAGATCCAGGACAGGGGGCGGATACGCAGTATTTT. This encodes CATSRDPGQGADTQYF.

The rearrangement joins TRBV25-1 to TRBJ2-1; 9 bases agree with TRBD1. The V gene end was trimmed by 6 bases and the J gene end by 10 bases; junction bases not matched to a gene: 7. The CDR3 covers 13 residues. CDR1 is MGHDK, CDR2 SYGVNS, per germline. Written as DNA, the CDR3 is TGTGCCAGCAGATCAACAGGGGGCGGGGAGCAGTTCTTC. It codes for CASRSTGGGEQFF.

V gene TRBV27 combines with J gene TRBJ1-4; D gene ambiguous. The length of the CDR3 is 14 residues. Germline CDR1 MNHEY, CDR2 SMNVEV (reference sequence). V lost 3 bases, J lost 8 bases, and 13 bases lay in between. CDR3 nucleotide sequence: TGTGCCAGCAGTTTTTTGGCCAGTGGCGAAAAACTGTTTTTT. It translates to CASSFLASGEKLFF.

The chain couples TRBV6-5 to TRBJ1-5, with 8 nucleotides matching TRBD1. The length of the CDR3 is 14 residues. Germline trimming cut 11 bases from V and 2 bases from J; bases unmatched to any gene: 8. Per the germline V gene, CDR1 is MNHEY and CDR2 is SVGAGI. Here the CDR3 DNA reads TGTGCCGGCCAAGCACAGGGGGGCAATCAGCCCCAGCATTTT. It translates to CAGQAQGGNQPQHF.